One sample yielded the 10 T cell receptor beta chains listed below, sequenced in a study of control samples from healthy donors and cancer patients. Generated by immunoSEQ multiplex PCR, the TCRdb table keeps only in-frame clones and is missing some. The sample consists of 80,000 to 100,000 clones, approximately 92% of them appearing once. Sequenced material: blood. The source of these receptors is a human donor in good health. The donor label of this sample is uncertain.

The CDR3 region has the DNA TGTGCCTCCCCCGCGGGGATAGAAGCTTTCTTT. As protein: CASPAGIEAFF. The chain is built from TRBV2 and TRBJ1-1; D is undetermined. The CDR3 has 11 amino acids. The germline V and J ends were trimmed by 11 bases and 8 bases, with 15 bases remaining between them. The germline V gene has CDR1 SNHLY and CDR2 FYNNEI. Drawing the rest from reference TRBV2 and TRBJ1-1, the complete variable domain is EPEVTQTPSHQVTQMGQEVILRCVPISNHLYFYWYRQILGQKVEFLVSFYNNEISEKSEIFDDQFSVERPDGSNFTLKIRSTKLEDSAMYFCASPAGIEAFFGQGTRLTVV.

This chain uses TRBV5-5 with TRBJ1-2; perhaps TRBD1 as D (6 bases). CDR1 SGHKS and CDR2 YYEKEE come from the germline V gene (reference sequence). CDR3 length: 15 residues. Trimming shortened V by 0 bases and J by 4 bases, and 13 bases separated the two germline ends. CDR3 nucleotides: TGTGCCAGCAGCTTGGAGGGGGTGCGAGGCTATGGCTACACCTTC. Protein: CASSLEGVRGYGYTF. The entire variable domain, with the rest obtained from reference TRBV5-5 and TRBJ1-2, is as follows: DAGVTQSPTHLIKTRGQQVTLRCSPISGHKSVSWYQQVLGQGPQFIFQYYEKEERGRGNFPDRFSARQFPNYSSELNVNALLLGDSALYLCASSLEGVRGYGYTFGSGTRLTVV.

V usage is TRBV7-8 and J usage is TRBJ1-6; D unclear. Germline CDR1 reads SGHVS; CDR2 reads FQNEAQ. The CDR3 length is 13 residues. Trimming took 2 bases from V and 10 from J, leaving 9 bases between them. In DNA form, the CDR3 reads TGTGCCAGCAGCTTAATGCTTAACTCACCCCTCCACTTT. It translates to CASSLMLNSPLHF.

The chain uses TRBV10-3 and TRBJ2-1; no firm D call. V was trimmed by 4 bases and J by 7 bases, leaving 11 bases between them. Germline V CDR1 and CDR2: ENHRY, SYGVKD. The CDR3 is made up of 13 amino acids. The CDR3 reads CAISGRTENEQFF. The CDR3 DNA follows: TGTGCCATCAGTGGTCGGACCGAAAATGAGCAGTTCTTC.

This chain uses TRBV27 with TRBJ1-6, with TRBD1 matching 7 bases. The V gene's germline CDR1 is MNHEY and CDR2 SMNVEV (reference sequence). Germline trimming cut 8 bases from V and 9 bases from J; bases unmatched to any gene: 22. The CDR3 contains 18 residues. The CDR3 region has the DNA TGTGCCAGCCGAAAATCTCTAACGCCTGACAGGGCGCCTTCACCCCTCCACTTT. The encoded protein is CASRKSLTPDRAPSPLHF.

The rearrangement links TRBV28 to TRBJ1-3, with D possibly being TRBD1 (6 bases). From germline, CDR1 is MDHEN and CDR2 SYDVKM. This CDR3 spans 12 amino acids. Between the trimmed V and J ends, which lost 9 bases and 2 bases, there was a span of 8 bases. In DNA, the CDR3 is TGTGCCAGTGAGGGGGCTGGAAACACCATATATTTT. Protein product: CASEGAGNTIYF.

The chain recombines TRBV3-1 (or the pseudogene TRBV3-2) with TRBJ2-2; TRBD2 aligns across 8 bases. The V and J ends lost 3 bases and 4 bases, in that order; junction bases with no gene match: 4. Per germline, CDR1 LGHDT and CDR2 YNNKEL (reference sequence). The CDR3 has 15 amino acids. The CDR3 coding sequence is TGTGCCAGCAGCCATAGCGGGGTTGGCACCGGGGAGCTGTTTTTT. Translation: CASSHSGVGTGELFF.

The V gene is TRBV5-1, the J gene TRBJ2-1, with 9 bases aligning to TRBD2. Germline CDR1 SGHRS, CDR2 YFSETQ. This CDR3 has 13 residues. Trimming at V came to 5 bases and at J to 6 bases, leaving 3 bases not matched to a gene. CDR3 DNA: TGCGCCAGCAGGCCAGCGGGGGGCAATGAGCAGTTCTTC. It is translated as CASRPAGGNEQFF.

The chain is built from TRBV9 and TRBJ2-5; no clear D gene. The V gene's germline CDR1 is SGDLS and CDR2 YYNGEE. The CDR3 contains 13 residues. The V gene lost 3 bases and the J gene lost 4 bases, with 10 bases spanning the gap. Here the CDR3 DNA reads TGTGCCAGCAGCGGCGCTAGAGCAGAGACCCAGTACTTC. Its translation is CASSGARAETQYF.

J is TRBJ1-2 and V is TRBV14, with unresolved D. V was cut by 1 base and J by 2 bases, with 5 bases left in between. The CDR3 totals 13 residues. Germline values: CDR1 SGHDN, CDR2 FVKESK. The CDR3 region is CASSQGQNYGYTF. As DNA, the CDR3 is TGTGCCAGCAGCCAAGGTCAGAACTATGGCTACACCTTC.